Following are 12 T cell receptor beta chains from one sample sequenced in a study of shared clonotypes between healthy human individuals. The protocol was immunoSEQ multiplex PCR, while the TCRdb copy is restricted to in-frame clones and leaves out a portion. The table lists roughly 1,500,000 clones, around 98% of them singletons, with 0.45% in the top ten. The sample was naive CD4+ T cells sorted from blood. As to subset: CD45RA+ positively selected. Source of these receptors: a man aged 30 to 39 in good health.

The V and J genes are TRBV14 and TRBJ2-5; D unresolved. The V end was cut by 5 bases, the J end by 4 bases, with 11 bases between. Looked up from germline, CDR1 is SGHDN and CDR2 is FVKESK. CDR3 size: 13 residues. This CDR3 reads CASSMIGAETQYF. The CDR3 DNA follows: TGTGCCAGCAGCATGATCGGTGCAGAGACCCAGTACTTC.

This chain uses TRBV12-5 with TRBJ2-3; 7 bases line up with TRBD2. The germline V gene encodes CDR1 LGHNT and CDR2 FRNRAP. The junction had 7 bases not matched to a gene; V was cut back by 2 bases and J by 11 bases. The CDR3 sequence is 13 residues long. CDR3 in amino acids: CASGLPLGGRQYF. Written as DNA, the CDR3 is TGTGCTAGTGGTTTGCCCCTGGGGGGGAGGCAGTATTTT.

The chain couples TRBV7-9 to TRBJ2-1; D gene unclear. CDR3 length: 14 residues. CDR1 and CDR2 from the germline V gene are SEHNR and FQNEAQ (reference sequence). V lost 6 bases and J 8 bases, leaving 17 bases between the germline ends. CDR3 loop: CASSTAVWDYEQFF. In nucleotides, the CDR3 is TGTGCCAGCAGTACTGCGGTATGGGATTATGAGCAGTTCTTC.

This chain joins TRBV5-1 and TRBJ2-7; 9 bases map to TRBD1. The CDR3 contains 15 residues. V lost 3 bases, J lost 4 bases, and 8 bases stayed unmatched. CDR1 SGHRS and CDR2 YFSETQ come from the germline V gene. CDR3 amino acids: CASSWRDRAAYEQYF. CDR3 bases: TGCGCCAGCAGCTGGCGGGACAGGGCGGCTTACGAGCAGTACTTC.

This chain connects TRBV7-9 to TRBJ2-2; TRBD1 aligns across 10 bases. The trim removed 4 bases at V and 6 bases at J, leaving 5 bases unmatched. CDR1 and CDR2 from the germline V gene are SEHNR and FQNEAQ (reference sequence). The CDR3 totals 15 residues. CDR3 residues: CASSSETGGPGELFF. DNA of the CDR3: TGTGCCAGCAGCTCCGAGACAGGGGGCCCCGGGGAGCTGTTTTTT. The complete variable domain, with remaining parts taken from reference TRBV7-9 and TRBJ2-2, reads DTGVSQNPRHKITKRGQNVTFRCDPISEHNRLYWYRQTLGQGPEFLTYFQNEAQLEKSRLLSDRFSAERPKGSFSTLEIQRTEQGDSAMYLCASSSETGGPGELFFGEGSRLTVL.

The V and J genes are TRBV5-1 and TRBJ2-4, with 8 positions matching TRBD2. After removal of 8 bases from V and 3 bases from J, the junction contained 4 bases not matched to a gene. The germline V gene encodes CDR1 SGHRS and CDR2 YFSETQ. The CDR3 extends over 13 amino acids. In DNA form, the CDR3 reads TGCGCCAGTTCCGGGACTAGCAAAAACATTCAGTACTTC. Translation gives CASSGTSKNIQYF. Filled out from reference TRBV5-1 and TRBJ2-4, the complete variable domain reads KAGVTQTPRYLIKTRGQQVTLSCSPISGHRSVSWYQQTPGQGLQFLFEYFSETQRNKGNFPGRFSGRQFSNSRSEMNVSTLELGDSALYLCASSGTSKNIQYFGAGTRLSVL.

The chain has TRBV6-1 and TRBJ2-1; tentatively, D is TRBD1 or TRBD2 (5 bases each). The CDR3 consists of 12 residues. Germline values: CDR1 MNHNS, CDR2 SASEGT. Trimming cost V 1 base and J 7 bases, with 5 bases left between them. CDR3 region: CASSEGGNEQFF. The CDR3 DNA sequence: TGTGCCAGCAGTGAAGGGGGGAATGAGCAGTTCTTC.

This rearrangement joins TRBV18 to TRBJ1-5; D possibly corresponds to TRBD1 (5 bases). The CDR3 runs to 15 residues. Germline V gives CDR1 KGHSH, CDR2 LQKENI. V dropped 6 bases and J dropped 3 bases, with 15 bases sitting between them. Here the CDR3 reads CASSSSGQVNQPQHF. The CDR3 DNA reads TGTGCCAGCTCCTCCTCCGGACAAGTCAATCAGCCCCAGCATTTT.

The rearrangement joins TRBV5-1 to TRBJ2-1, with 12 bases lining up with TRBD2. Germline V gives CDR1 SGHRS, CDR2 YFSETQ. With V trimmed by 4 bases and J by 6 bases, 11 bases remained unmatched. The CDR3 covers 17 residues. The CDR3 sequence is CASSGTTSGSRPNEQFF. The DNA of the CDR3 is TGCGCCAGCAGCGGAACGACTAGCGGGAGTCGCCCCAATGAGCAGTTCTTC.

This chain joins TRBV7-3 and TRBJ2-7; D possibly corresponds to TRBD2 (6 bases). V was pared by 0 bases and J by 4 bases, with 13 bases between. The CDR3 has 15 residues. CDR1 is SGHTA, CDR2 FQGTGA, per germline. CDR3: CASSLTTGAGYEQYF. The CDR3, as DNA: TGTGCCAGCAGCTTAACCACGGGTGCGGGATACGAGCAGTACTTC. Based on the CDR3 plus reference TRBV7-3 and TRBJ2-7, the full variable domain is GAGVSQTPSNKVTEKGKYVELRCDPISGHTALYWYRQSLGQGPEFLIYFQGTGAADDSGLPNDRFFAVRPEGSVSTLKIQRTERGDSAVYLCASSLTTGAGYEQYFGPGTRLTVT.

The chain is built from TRBV10-1 and TRBJ2-7; D may be TRBD1 or TRBD2 (6 bases each). CDR1 and CDR2 from the germline V gene are WNHNN and SYGVQD (reference sequence). V gave up 11 bases and J gave up 2 bases, with 16 bases separating them. The CDR3 covers 13 residues. The CDR3 DNA reads as TGCGCCGTTTCGAGGGGGGAAGCCTACGAGCAGTACTTC. Protein sequence: CAVSRGEAYEQYF.

This chain links TRBV27 with TRBJ1-2, with 9 bases identical to TRBD1. V trimming: 6 bases; J trimming: 3 bases; junction bases outside the gene matches: 5. The CDR3 is 14 residues long. Germline CDR1 reads MNHEY; CDR2 reads SMNVEV (reference sequence). CDR3 protein: CASSPRQGDYGYTF. In DNA, the CDR3 is TGTGCCAGCAGCCCTAGACAGGGGGACTATGGCTACACCTTC.